This section outlines one T cell receptor (beta chain) sequence together with its context. The sample originates from a study of blood T cell repertoires in COVID-19. Overall study: There were acute and convalescent COVID-19 samples, and they came from the United States, Italy and Spain. In each case, the material was cDNA or gDNA derived from T cells, B-cell-depleted T cells, or PBMCs.

In the source study's methods: Nucleated cell number was recorded as an estimate derived from reference gene primer amplification. Clones were sequenced by immunoSEQ multiplex PCR, and TCRdb holds only the in-frame ones, with some missing. The V and J calls and the clone size are those of that table, but D and trimming were determined from the DNA. Among 65,000 to 70,000 clones listed, roughly 80% were seen once. CDR3 length: 15 amino acids. CDR1 and CDR2 (germline): SGHRS, YFSETQ. Trimming shortened V by 0 bases and J by 0 bases, and 10 bases separated the two germline ends. The specimen sequenced was peripheral blood. The V and J genes are TRBV5-1 and TRBJ2-7; D is undetermined. The TCR was taken from a man aged 55-75 years with acute or convalescent COVID-19. The CDR3: CASSLGFTSSYEQYF. The CDR3 DNA reads as TGCGCCAGCAGCTTGGGTTTTACAAGCTCCTACGAGCAGTACTTC.